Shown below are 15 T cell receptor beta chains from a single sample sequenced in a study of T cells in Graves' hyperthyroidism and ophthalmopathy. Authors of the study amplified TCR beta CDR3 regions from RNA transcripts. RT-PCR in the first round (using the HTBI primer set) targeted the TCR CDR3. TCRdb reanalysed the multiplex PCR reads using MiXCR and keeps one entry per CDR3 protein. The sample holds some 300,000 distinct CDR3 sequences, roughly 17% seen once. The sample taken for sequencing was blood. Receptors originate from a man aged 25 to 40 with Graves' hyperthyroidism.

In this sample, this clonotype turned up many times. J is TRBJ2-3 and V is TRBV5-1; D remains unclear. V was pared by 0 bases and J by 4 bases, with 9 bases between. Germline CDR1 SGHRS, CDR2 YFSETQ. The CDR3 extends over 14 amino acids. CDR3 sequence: CASSLGMDPDTQYF. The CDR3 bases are TGCGCCAGCAGCTTGGGGATGGACCCAGATACGCAGTATTTT.

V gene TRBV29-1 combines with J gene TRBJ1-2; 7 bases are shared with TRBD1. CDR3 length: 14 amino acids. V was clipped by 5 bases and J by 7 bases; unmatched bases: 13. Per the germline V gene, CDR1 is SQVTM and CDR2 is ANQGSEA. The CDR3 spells CSVSKPTGAGGYTF. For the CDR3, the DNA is TGCAGCGTTTCAAAACCTACAGGGGCGGGTGGCTACACCTTC.

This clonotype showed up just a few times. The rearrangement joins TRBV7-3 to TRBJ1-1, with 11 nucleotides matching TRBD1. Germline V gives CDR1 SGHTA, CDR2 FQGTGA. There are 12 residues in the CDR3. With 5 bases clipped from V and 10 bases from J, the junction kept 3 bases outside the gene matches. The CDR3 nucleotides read TGTGCCAGCAGCCAGGACAGGGGGCCAGCTTTCTTT. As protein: CASSQDRGPAFF.

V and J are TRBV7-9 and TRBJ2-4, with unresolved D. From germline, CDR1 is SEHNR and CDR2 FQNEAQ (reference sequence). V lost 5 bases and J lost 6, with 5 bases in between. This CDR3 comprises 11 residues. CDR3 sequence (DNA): TGTGCCAGCAGCCCCTTAAACATTCAGTACTTC. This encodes CASSPLNIQYF.

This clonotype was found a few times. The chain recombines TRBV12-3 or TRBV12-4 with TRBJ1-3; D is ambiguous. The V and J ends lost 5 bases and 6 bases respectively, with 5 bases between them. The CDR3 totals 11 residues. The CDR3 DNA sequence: TGTGCCAGCAGTGGCGCAAACACCATATATTTT. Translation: CASSGANTIYF.

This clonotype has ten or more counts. CDR3 nucleotide sequence: TGTGCCAGCTCCTACGGACAGATGAACACTGAAGCTTTCTTT. It translates to CASSYGQMNTEAFF. The chain has TRBV18 and TRBJ1-1, with a weak D call TRBD1 (6 bases). The V end was cut by 6 bases, the J end by 0 bases, with 11 bases between. The germline CDR1 and CDR2 sequences are KGHSH and LQKENI. This CDR3 is built from 14 residues.

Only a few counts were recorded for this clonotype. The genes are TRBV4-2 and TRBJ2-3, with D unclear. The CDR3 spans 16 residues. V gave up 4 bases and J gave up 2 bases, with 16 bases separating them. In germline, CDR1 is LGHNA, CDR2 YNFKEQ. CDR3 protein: CASSPTSASPTDTQYF. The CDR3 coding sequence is TGTGCCAGCAGCCCGACGTCGGCCTCCCCCACAGATACGCAGTATTTT.

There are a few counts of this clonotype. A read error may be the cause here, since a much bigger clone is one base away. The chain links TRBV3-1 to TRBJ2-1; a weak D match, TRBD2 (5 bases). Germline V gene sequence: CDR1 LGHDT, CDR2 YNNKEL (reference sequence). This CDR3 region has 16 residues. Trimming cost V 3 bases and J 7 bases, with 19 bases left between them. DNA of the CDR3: TGTGCCAGCAGCCATGCCGGGAAAGCGAGAACGAATGAGCAGTTCTTC. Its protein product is CASSHAGKARTNEQFF.

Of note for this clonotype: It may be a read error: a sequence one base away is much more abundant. The CDR3 region is CASSLISGGYEQYF. Here the CDR3 DNA reads TGTGCCAGCAGCTTGATTAGCGGGGGCTACGAGCAGTACTTC. The chain links TRBV7-3 to TRBJ2-7; 9 nucleotides agree with TRBD2. After removal of 3 bases from V and 3 bases from J, the junction contained 3 bases not matched to a gene. Germline V gives CDR1 SGHTA, CDR2 FQGTGA. This CDR3 has 14 amino acids.

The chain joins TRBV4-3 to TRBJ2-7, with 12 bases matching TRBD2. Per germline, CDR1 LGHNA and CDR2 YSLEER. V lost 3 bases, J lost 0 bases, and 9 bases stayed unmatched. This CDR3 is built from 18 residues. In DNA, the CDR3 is TGCGCCAGCAGCCAGCGACTAGCGGGAGAGGCCGGCTCCTACGAGCAGTACTTC. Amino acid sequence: CASSQRLAGEAGSYEQYF.

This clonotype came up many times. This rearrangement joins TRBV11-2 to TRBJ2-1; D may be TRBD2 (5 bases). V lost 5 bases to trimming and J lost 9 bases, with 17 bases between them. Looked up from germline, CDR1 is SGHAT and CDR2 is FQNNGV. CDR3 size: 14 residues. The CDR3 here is CASSREISLGEQFF. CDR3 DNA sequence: TGTGCCAGCAGCAGGGAGATCTCGCTAGGTGAGCAGTTCTTC.

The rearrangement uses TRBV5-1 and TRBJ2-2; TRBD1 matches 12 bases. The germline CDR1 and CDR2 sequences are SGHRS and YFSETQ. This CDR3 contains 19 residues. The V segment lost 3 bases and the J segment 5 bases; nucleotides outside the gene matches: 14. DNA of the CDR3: TGCGCCAGCAGCTCGATGCCTTCCGGGACAGGGGGCCGAACCGGGGAGCTGTTTTTT. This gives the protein CASSSMPSGTGGRTGELFF.

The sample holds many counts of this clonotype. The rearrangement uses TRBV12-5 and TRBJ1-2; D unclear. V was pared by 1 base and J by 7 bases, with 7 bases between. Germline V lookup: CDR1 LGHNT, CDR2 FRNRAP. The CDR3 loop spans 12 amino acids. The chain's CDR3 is CASGLETGGYTF. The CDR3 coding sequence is TGTGCTAGTGGTTTGGAAACTGGTGGCTACACCTTC.

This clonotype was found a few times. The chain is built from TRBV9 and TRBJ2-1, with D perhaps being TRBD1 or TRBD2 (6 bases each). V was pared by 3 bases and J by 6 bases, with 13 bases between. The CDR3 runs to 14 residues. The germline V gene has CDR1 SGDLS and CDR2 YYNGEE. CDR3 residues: CASSAGALANEQFF. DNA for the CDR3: TGTGCCAGCAGCGCGGGGGCACTAGCCAATGAGCAGTTCTTC.

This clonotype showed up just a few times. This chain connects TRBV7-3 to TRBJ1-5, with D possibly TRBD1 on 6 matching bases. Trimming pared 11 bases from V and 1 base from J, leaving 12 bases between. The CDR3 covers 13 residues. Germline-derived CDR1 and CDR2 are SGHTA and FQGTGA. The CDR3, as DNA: TGTGCCGTTCCAGGGGAGAGCAATCAGCCCCAGCATTTT. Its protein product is CAVPGESNQPQHF.